This record concerns one TCR beta chain sequence. This clone was counted between two and nine times. It lacks a known antigen. No base qualities exist here, and no much larger clone lies one base off it. The sample comes from a study of CD8+ T cells in alopecia areata (dated by TCRdb to the late 2010s). In terms of the full investigation: Treated patients were enrolled in an open-label pilot trial of oral tofacitinib at 5 to 10 mg twice daily for moderate-to-severe alopecia areata. Tofacitinib was administered for 6 to 18 months, and 6 months of follow-up off drug were then conducted to assess delayed response and recurrence. In treated patients, disease severity was measured using the SALT score, which gives the percentage of scalp surface area affected. High-throughput TCRbeta sequencing was used to examine T cell clonal expansion in alopecia areata in both the C3H/HeJ mouse model and human patients. Scalp tissue and sorted CD4+ and CD8+ peripheral blood T cells from patchy and totalis/universalis alopecia areata patients and from healthy controls were covered by human TCRbeta sequencing. Biopsies were taken from tofacitinib-treated patients at baseline and again at 4 and 24 weeks into treatment, and several of those patients also had a later scalp biopsy. Clonality in the scalp was compared among normal scalp (n=4), patchy alopecia areata scalp (n=8), and alopecia totalis/universalis scalp (n=8). RNA was obtained with the PAXgene miRNA kit for fixed scalp, the miRNeasy kit for PBMCs, and the RNeasy kit for mouse skin. Amplification of TCRbeta CDR3 regions was done by immunoSEQ multiplex PCR using 35 Vbeta forward primers and 13 Jbeta reverse primers. General study outcomes and caveats: Because the treated cohort was small and included a single nonresponder, larger studies are needed to assess links between baseline CD8+ expansion and response. Shared TCR sequences between patients were less evident than in mice, which may be partly attributable to HLA diversity in the patient population. Compared with normal scalp, lesional scalp, particularly in alopecia totalis/universalis, had higher clonality and more expanded CD8+ clones, which suggests antigenic drive. Many expanded lesional clones were found to persist in scalp and blood during tofacitinib treatment, and relapse after treatment cessation may be partly explained by this persistence. Resident alphabeta T cells in normal human skin are also sequenced, complicating scalp TCR repertoire analysis, unlike mouse skin dominated by gammadelta T cells. With tofacitinib, both scalp clonality and the number of expanded CD8+ clones among the top 100 scalp clones went down significantly.

The sample's time point, from its label and the paper: around 29 days on oral tofacitinib. This sample's treatment or condition label indicates: oral pan-JAK inhibitor, 5-10 mg twice daily. Lesional scalp punch biopsies and peripheral blood were collected from alopecia areata patients. PBMCs were isolated by density centrifugation and stained for CD3, CD4 and CD8, and CD4+ and CD8+ T cells were sorted on a FACSAria. Libraries came from the immunoSEQ multiplex PCR assay. To provide template for TCR sequencing, every sample had RNA extracted and reverse transcribed into cDNA. First-strand cDNA was synthesized using SuperScript III with a 2:1 mix of oligo-dT and random hexamers. Amplification bias was assessed with a synthetic immune receptor repertoire, and residual bias was removed computationally. From the authors' description of their analysis: Raw reads were preprocessed to remove errors, and CDR3 was defined according to IMGT conventions as the region from the conserved cysteine to phenylalanine. To get clonality, Shannon entropy was normalized by log2 of the number of productive unique TCRs and the result was subtracted from 1. Scalp TCRbeta sequences were cross-referenced with sorted blood CD4 and CD8 repertoires so that the CD4 or CD8 identity of scalp clones could be inferred. TCRdb limited this immuneACCESS table to in-frame rearrangements with V and J called. A share of clones is missing; checked studies link under half to unresolved V genes, and the rest is unexplained. Clonal size and the V and J genes are those of that table, whereas D and trimming came from the DNA. This sample lists 140,000 to 150,000 clones; 45% to 60% were detected once. Of the sample, 15% to 20% falls within the top ten clones.

Measured from the cysteine to the phenylalanine, the CDR3 is 14 residues long. This entry keeps only the CDR3 DNA: 42 bases, framed from base 1. V loses 2 bases of germline sequence and J loses 7 bases, and the interval between the two ends is 15 bases. As encoded in the germline V gene, CDR1 is ENHRY while CDR2 is SYGVKD. The sequencing here drew on CD8+ T cells sorted from blood, taken at week 4, from a patient treated with tofacitinib. The TCR sequence derives from a human donor with alopecia areata. The sequence links TRBV10-3 to TRBJ2-7; the D segment might be TRBD1 or TRBD2, since each matches 5 bases. The DNA reads TGTGCCATCAGTGAGCCGGGACGGACTGCGGAGCAGTACTTC. The resulting protein is CAISEPGRTAEQYF.